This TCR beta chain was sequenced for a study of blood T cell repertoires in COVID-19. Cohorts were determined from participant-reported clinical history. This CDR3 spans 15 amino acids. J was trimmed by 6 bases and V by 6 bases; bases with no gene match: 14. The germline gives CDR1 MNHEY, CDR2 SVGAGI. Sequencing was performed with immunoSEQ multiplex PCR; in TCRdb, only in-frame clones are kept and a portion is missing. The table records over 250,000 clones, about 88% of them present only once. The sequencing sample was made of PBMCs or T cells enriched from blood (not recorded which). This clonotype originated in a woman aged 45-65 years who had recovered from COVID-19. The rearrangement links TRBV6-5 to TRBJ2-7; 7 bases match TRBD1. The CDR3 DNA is TGTGCCAGCAGCCCAACCGGGACAGTTTTCAGCGAGCAGTACTTC. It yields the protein CASSPTGTVFSEQYF.